Listed below are T cell receptor beta chains from one sample, sequenced in a study of T cell responses to AZD1222 COVID-19 vaccine. Sequencing used immunoSEQ multiplex PCR; TCRdb keeps in-frame clones, though not all of them. The sample lists about 86,000 clones, over 75% occurring once. The source material was peripheral blood, sampled 28 days after the second AZD1222 dose. The receptors stem from an adult who received the AZD1222 COVID-19 vaccine. Each CDR3 is given with its conserved first and last residue. D genes are given only for firm matches. For some rows the clone size is stated as once, few or many, or as a class when expanded; others skip it.

D gene: TRBD1
V gene: TRBV2
clone size: NA
J gene: TRBJ2-5
CDR3 protein: CASTFLGTGKRLMEETQYF
CDR3 DNA: TGTGCCAGCACCTTCCTCGGGACAGGGAAAAGACTAATGGAAGAGACCCAGTACTTC

D gene: TRBD2
V gene: TRBV4-1
clone size: NA
J gene: TRBJ2-1
CDR3 protein: CASSIRGTSGGPVNEQFF
CDR3 DNA: TGCGCCAGCAGCATCCGAGGGACTAGCGGGGGGCCAGTCAATGAGCAGTTCTTC

D gene: NA
V gene: TRBV10-3
clone size: NA
J gene: TRBJ2-7
CDR3 protein: CAISGGGQGFNEQYF
CDR3 DNA: TGTGCCATCAGTGGCGGGGGTCAGGGGTTCAACGAGCAGTACTTC

D gene: NA
V gene: TRBV5-6
clone size: NA
J gene: TRBJ2-2
CDR3 protein: CASSLQGLWGTGELFF
CDR3 DNA: TGTGCCAGCAGCTTGCAGGGTTTATGGGGCACCGGGGAGCTGTTTTTT

D gene: NA
V gene: TRBV5-1
clone size: NA
J gene: TRBJ1-2
CDR3 protein: CASSSPSGNTLNGYTF
CDR3 DNA: TGCGCCAGCAGCTCACCCTCAGGGAATACGCTAAATGGCTACACCTTC

D gene: NA
V gene: TRBV18
clone size: NA
J gene: TRBJ2-7
CDR3 protein: CASSPPGYEDRPYEQYF
CDR3 DNA: TGTGCCAGCTCACCACCCGGGTATGAGGACAGACCCTACGAGCAGTACTTC

D gene: NA
V gene: TRBV5-1
clone size: NA
J gene: TRBJ2-5
CDR3 protein: CASSFSPGRETQYF
CDR3 DNA: TGCGCCAGCAGCTTTTCTCCAGGGCGAGAGACCCAGTACTTC

D gene: NA
V gene: TRBV3-1/TRBV3-2
clone size: NA
J gene: TRBJ1-2
CDR3 protein: CASSQAQSSGYTF
CDR3 DNA: TGTGCCAGCAGCCAAGCTCAGAGCTCTGGCTACACCTTC

D gene: TRBD2
V gene: TRBV7-9
clone size: NA
J gene: TRBJ2-1
CDR3 protein: CASRQEGLYNEQFF
CDR3 DNA: TGTGCCAGCAGGCAAGAGGGACTATACAATGAGCAGTTCTTC

D gene: NA
V gene: TRBV11-2
clone size: NA
J gene: TRBJ2-2
CDR3 protein: CASPGVGTGELFF
CDR3 DNA: TGTGCCTCGCCGGGGGTAGGGACCGGGGAGCTGTTTTTT

D gene: TRBD2
V gene: TRBV7-9
clone size: NA
J gene: TRBJ2-3
CDR3 protein: CASSLWASGSTDTQYF
CDR3 DNA: TGTGCCAGCAGCTTATGGGCTAGCGGTAGCACAGATACGCAGTATTTT

D gene: TRBD2
V gene: TRBV7-2
clone size: NA
J gene: TRBJ2-1
CDR3 protein: CASSLVSSGSNEQFF
CDR3 DNA: TGTGCCAGCAGCTTAGTTTCTAGCGGGAGTAATGAGCAGTTCTTC

D gene: NA
V gene: TRBV25-1
clone size: few
J gene: TRBJ1-6
CDR3 protein: CASSESVYNSPLHF
CDR3 DNA: TGTGCCAGCAGTGAGTCGGTGTATAATTCACCCCTCCACTTT

D gene: NA
V gene: TRBV27
clone size: once
J gene: TRBJ1-5
CDR3 protein: CASSLSGDSNQPQHF
CDR3 DNA: TGTGCCAGCAGTTTGTCGGGGGATAGCAATCAGCCCCAGCATTTT